Listed below are T cell receptor beta chains from one sample, sequenced in a study of naive and memory T cell subsets. TCRdb processed the 5' RACE reads anew with MiXCR; each CDR3 protein has one entry. The data contain over 50,000 distinct CDR3 sequences, over 6% of them seen just once; the ten biggest clones take up more than 7.5%. The source of these receptors is a female donor in good health. Both conserved end residues are part of each CDR3. The D gene is left open where the match is weak. The size field is filled for only some rows; it gives once, few, many or a size class.

clone size: few; D gene: .; V gene: TRBV12-3/TRBV12-4; J gene: TRBJ1-5; CDR3 protein: CASSLTARSGQPQHF; CDR3 DNA: TGTGCCAGCAGTTTAACCGCGAGGTCGGGTCAGCCCCAGCATTTT
clone size: many; D gene: TRBD1; V gene: TRBV18; J gene: TRBJ1-6; CDR3 protein: CASSLGQGVTPLHF; CDR3 DNA: TGTGCCAGCTCACTGGGACAGGGTGTCACACCCCTCCACTTT
clone size: .; D gene: .; V gene: TRBV7-9; J gene: TRBJ2-3; CDR3 protein: CASSFDVNTDTQYF; CDR3 DNA: TGTGCCAGCAGCTTCGACGTTAACACAGATACGCAGTATTTT
clone size: few; D gene: .; V gene: TRBV15; J gene: TRBJ1-3; CDR3 protein: CATSPKGVGNTIYF; CDR3 DNA: TGTGCCACCAGCCCGAAGGGGGTCGGAAACACCATATATTTT
clone size: many; D gene: TRBD1; V gene: TRBV12-3/TRBV12-4; J gene: TRBJ2-1; CDR3 protein: CASSSTLTGATVNEQFF; CDR3 DNA: TGTGCCAGCAGTTCCACCTTGACAGGGGCTACCGTCAATGAGCAGTTCTTC
clone size: .; D gene: .; V gene: TRBV29-1; J gene: TRBJ1-1; CDR3 protein: CSVGAEGGTEAFF; CDR3 DNA: TGCAGCGTTGGAGCTGAGGGTGGGACTGAAGCTTTCTTT
clone size: many; D gene: .; V gene: TRBV6-2/TRBV6-3; J gene: TRBJ2-5; CDR3 protein: CASSYTNGGSETQYF; CDR3 DNA: TGTGCCAGCAGTTACACGAACGGGGGTTCGGAGACCCAGTACTTC
clone size: few; D gene: .; V gene: TRBV14; J gene: TRBJ2-4; CDR3 protein: CASSQDQGNIQYF; CDR3 DNA: TGTGCCAGCAGCCAAGATCAGGGAAACATTCAGTACTTC
clone size: many; D gene: .; V gene: TRBV28; J gene: TRBJ1-1; CDR3 protein: CASSLLHPNTEAFF; CDR3 DNA: TGTGCCAGCAGTCTTTTACACCCGAACACTGAAGCTTTCTTT
clone size: .; D gene: .; V gene: TRBV5-6; J gene: TRBJ1-3; CDR3 protein: CASSGRDTSGNTIYF; CDR3 DNA: TGTGCCAGCAGCGGACGGGACACCTCTGGAAACACCATATATTTT
clone size: many; D gene: TRBD1; V gene: TRBV6-6; J gene: TRBJ1-6; CDR3 protein: CAISTGDSPLHF; CDR3 DNA: TGTGCCATCTCGACAGGGGATTCACCCCTCCACTTT
clone size: many; D gene: .; V gene: TRBV4-3; J gene: TRBJ1-2; CDR3 protein: CASSQADLGGIGGYTF; CDR3 DNA: TGCGCCAGCAGCCAAGCTGACCTGGGGGGTATTGGTGGCTACACCTTC
clone size: few; D gene: .; V gene: TRBV5-1; J gene: TRBJ1-1; CDR3 protein: CASSLGTIGTEAFF; CDR3 DNA: TGCGCCAGCAGCTTGGGTACTATAGGGACTGAAGCTTTCTTT
clone size: .; D gene: .; V gene: TRBV6-6; J gene: TRBJ2-3; CDR3 protein: CASSDPPSDTQYF; CDR3 DNA: TGTGCCAGCAGTGATCCCCCGTCAGATACGCAGTATTTT
clone size: many; D gene: .; V gene: TRBV3-1; J gene: TRBJ1-2; CDR3 protein: CASSLQSSSNYGYTF; CDR3 DNA: TGTGCCAGCAGCCTACAAAGTAGCTCTAACTATGGCTACACCTTC
clone size: many; D gene: .; V gene: TRBV5-1; J gene: TRBJ2-7; CDR3 protein: CASSLDRQAYEQYF; CDR3 DNA: TGCGCCAGCAGCTTGGACAGACAAGCCTACGAGCAGTACTTC
clone size: .; D gene: .; V gene: TRBV3-1; J gene: TRBJ2-3; CDR3 protein: CASSPLLGRGSLDTQYF; CDR3 DNA: TGTGCCAGCAGCCCCCTTTTGGGGCGGGGAAGCTTAGATACGCAGTATTTT
clone size: few; D gene: .; V gene: TRBV7-2; J gene: TRBJ2-7; CDR3 protein: CASSLGQSSYEQYF; CDR3 DNA: TGTGCCAGCAGCTTAGGACAGAGCTCCTACGAGCAGTACTTC
clone size: .; D gene: .; V gene: TRBV12-3/TRBV12-4; J gene: TRBJ2-3; CDR3 protein: CASSHGGAGTDTQYF; CDR3 DNA: TGTGCCAGCAGTCACGGAGGGGCTGGTACAGATACGCAGTATTTT
clone size: .; D gene: .; V gene: TRBV9; J gene: TRBJ2-5; CDR3 protein: CASSVDRVQETQYF; CDR3 DNA: TGTGCCAGCAGCGTAGACAGGGTTCAAGAGACCCAGTACTTC
clone size: few; D gene: .; V gene: TRBV28; J gene: TRBJ1-2; CDR3 protein: CASSFNFYGYTF; CDR3 DNA: TGTGCCAGCAGTTTTAACTTCTATGGCTACACCTTC
clone size: few; D gene: .; V gene: TRBV6-5; J gene: TRBJ2-4; CDR3 protein: CASSYYEGPNSLAKNIQYF; CDR3 DNA: TGTGCCAGCAGTTACTATGAGGGCCCCAATTCTTTAGCCAAAAACATTCAGTACTTC
clone size: .; D gene: TRBD2; V gene: TRBV20-1; J gene: TRBJ2-3; CDR3 protein: CSARRVGGVTDTQYF; CDR3 DNA: TGCAGTGCTAGGAGGGTGGGGGGGGTCACAGATACGCAGTATTTT
clone size: many; D gene: .; V gene: TRBV12-3/TRBV12-4; J gene: TRBJ1-5; CDR3 protein: CASSLFGLGEPQHF; CDR3 DNA: TGTGCCAGCAGTTTATTTGGGTTGGGCGAGCCCCAGCATTTT
clone size: many; D gene: .; V gene: TRBV7-9; J gene: TRBJ1-6; CDR3 protein: CASSSDRYNSPLHF; CDR3 DNA: TGTGCCAGCAGCTCCGACAGATATAATTCACCCCTCCACTTT
clone size: many; D gene: TRBD1; V gene: TRBV4-2; J gene: TRBJ1-1; CDR3 protein: CASSPSGTGRKAFF; CDR3 DNA: TGTGCCAGCAGCCCGTCCGGGACAGGAAGGAAAGCTTTCTTT
clone size: few; D gene: .; V gene: TRBV19; J gene: TRBJ1-1; CDR3 protein: CASSITLAANTEAFF; CDR3 DNA: TGTGCCAGTAGTATCACACTTGCCGCGAACACTGAAGCTTTCTTT